This paragraph reports one TCR beta chain. The record originates from a study of blood T cell repertoires in COVID-19. For the study at large: Sites across the United States, Italy and Spain contributed samples from acute and convalescent COVID-19.

Clones were read by immunoSEQ multiplex PCR, and TCRdb kept only the in-frame ones, dropping some. The data hold fewer than 65,000 clones, with almost 85% observed a single time. CDR3 size: 13 residues. Germline values: CDR1 GTSNPN, CDR2 SVGIG (reference sequence). The trim removed 6 bases at V and 6 bases at J, leaving 5 bases unmatched. V is TRBV30 and J is TRBJ1-4, with 9 bases fitting TRBD1. The source is a human donor in a cohort sampled during active COVID-19. Material: peripheral blood. The CDR3 is CACPGQGYEKLFF. In DNA, the CDR3 is TGTGCCTGTCCGGGACAGGGATATGAAAAACTGTTTTTT.